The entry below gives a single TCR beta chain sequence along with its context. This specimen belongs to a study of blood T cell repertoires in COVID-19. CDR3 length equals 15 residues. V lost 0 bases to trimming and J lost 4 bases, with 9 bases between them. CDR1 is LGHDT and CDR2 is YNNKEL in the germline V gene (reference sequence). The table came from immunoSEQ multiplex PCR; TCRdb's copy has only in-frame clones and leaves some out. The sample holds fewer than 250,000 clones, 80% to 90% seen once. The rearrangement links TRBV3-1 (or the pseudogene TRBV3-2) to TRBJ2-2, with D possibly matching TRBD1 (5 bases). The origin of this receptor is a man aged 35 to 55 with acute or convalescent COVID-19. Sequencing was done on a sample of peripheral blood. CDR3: CASSQEGVGTGELFF. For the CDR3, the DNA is TGTGCCAGCAGCCAAGAAGGGGTCGGCACCGGGGAGCTGTTTTTT.